This TCR beta chain was sequenced in a study of siplizumab effects on memory and regulatory T cells. This clone is a singleton in its sample. Its antigen is undetermined. Only in-frame clones appear in the TCRdb table, and some are missing; sequencing was by immunoSEQ multiplex PCR. This sample has roughly 110,000 clones, with 93% found just once. The junction had 3 bases not matched to a gene; V was cut back by 6 bases and J by 3 bases. CDR1 is ENHRY and CDR2 is SYGVKD in the germline V gene. This CDR3 is 14 amino acids long. Study-wide points: Proliferating Tregs from siplizumab cultures lacked functional confirmation of suppression. In roughly 80-96% of proliferating CD4+ or CD8+ clones, a naive or memory phenotype could not be assigned.

The receptor's source is a human donor in good health. The V call is TRBV10-3, the J call TRBJ2-2; TRBD2 matches 8 bases. Sequencing input: non-Treg CD4+ T cells sorted from blood. The CDR3: CAIRILADTGELFF. The CDR3 DNA sequence: TGTGCCATCAGGATACTAGCGGACACCGGGGAGCTGTTTTTT.